This record looks at one T cell receptor beta chain sequence and its context. Its antigen is as yet unknown. Per germline, CDR1 KGHSH and CDR2 LQKENI. CDR3 length equals 14 residues. Trimming stripped 3 bases from V and 0 bases from J, with 9 bases between. The sample is drawn from a study of glioma-infiltrating T cells after dendritic cell vaccination. Study at large: Three intradermal dendritic cell vaccine injections were given every two weeks.

Only in-frame clones appear in the TCRdb table, and some are missing; sequencing was by immunoSEQ multiplex PCR. The data contain around 73,000 clones, roughly 87% of them singletons. Findings and caveats of the study: Higher pretreatment TIL content predicted longer progression-free time and survival.

Only patients with spare fresh-frozen tumor and over two years of follow-up were included. The specimen comprised blood, sampled before dendritic cell vaccination. This clonotype was sampled from a human donor with glioblastoma. This sequence joins TRBV18 and TRBJ2-7; D remains unclear. Here the CDR3 DNA reads TGTGCCAGCTCACCGACACAAAGCTCCTACGAGCAGTACGTC. Protein sequence: CASSPTQSSYEQYV.